The sequence of this T cell receptor (beta chain) was determined in a study of blood T cell repertoires in COVID-19. CDR1 and CDR2 (germline): MNHEY, SMNVEV (reference sequence). The CDR3 is 16 amino acids. Trimming removed 0 bases from V and 4 bases from J, with 15 bases in between. Seattle patients were enrolled while actively infected and followed longitudinally. The repertoire was sequenced with immunoSEQ multiplex PCR; TCRdb's copy has only in-frame clones and lacks some. The sample yields roughly 440,000 clones, about 87% seen once. The chain combines TRBV27 with TRBJ1-2; no clear D. The sample comprised peripheral blood. The source of this sequence is a woman in her fifties or sixties with COVID-19, enrolled during active disease. DNA for the CDR3: TGTGCCAGCAGTTTATCCACAGTGGGCCCCATCTATGGCTACACCTTC. This sequence encodes CASSLSTVGPIYGYTF.